The entry below gives a single T cell receptor beta chain sequence along with its context. The antigen is undetermined. This specimen comes from a study of response to subunit inactivated influenza vaccine. The study's findings and limits: T cells newly recruited by each seasonal influenza vaccination are few, the authors suggested.

The germline V gene encodes CDR1 DFQATT and CDR2 SNEGSKA (reference sequence). The CDR3 sequence is 12 residues long. TCRdb redid the calling of the RT-PCR reads with MiXCR, one entry per CDR3 protein. The table records about 800,000 distinct CDR3 sequences, around 20% of them present only once. The receptor comes from a middle-aged man who received an inactivated influenza vaccine. The rearrangement links TRBV20-1 to TRBJ2-4; 8 positions agree with TRBD2. Sequencing used PBMCs from blood, obtained more than 4 days after vaccination. DNA of the CDR3: TGCAGCGCGGGACTAGGAGGGGGCATTCAGTACTTC. It yields the protein CSAGLGGGIQYF.